This note documents a single T cell receptor beta chain sequence. This specimen comes from a study of cytomegalovirus exposure and HLA in healthy donors. This CDR3 has 13 amino acids. Trimming removed 6 bases at V and 3 bases at J, with 8 bases between. Germline-derived CDR1 and CDR2 are SEHNR and FQNEAQ (reference sequence). The PCR ran on 60 Vbeta and 13 Jbeta primers. Profiling relied on immunoSEQ multiplex PCR, and the TCRdb table lists in-frame clones only, not all of them. This sample has over 150,000 clones; about four fifths occur once, and the top ten carry about 12%. Specimen: PBMCs. The V gene is TRBV7-9, the J gene TRBJ1-4; no clear D gene. The source of this sequence is a woman aged 45 to 65 in good health and CMV-seronegative. CDR3 sequence reads: CASSRQANEKLFF. The DNA of the CDR3 is TGTGCCAGCAGTCGACAAGCTAATGAAAAACTGTTTTTT.